This is a list of T cell receptor beta chains from one sample in a study of OX40 agonist ivuxolimab in advanced cancers. Clones were read by immunoSEQ multiplex PCR, and TCRdb kept only the in-frame ones, dropping some. This table holds 40,000 to 60,000 clones, around 86% found once. This sample comprised CD4+ or CD8+ T cells sorted from blood, obtained in a trial of the OX40 agonist ivuxolimab. The receptors were sampled from an adult with an advanced solid tumor such as melanoma, head and neck, liver or kidney cancer. The CDR3 runs from the conserved cysteine through the conserved F or W. A D gene is named only where the DNA matches it firmly. Clone size, where shown, is once, few, many, or a class for clones that have expanded.

cdr3_aa cdr3_nt d_call clone_size j_call v_call
CSFPRGPPNTGELFF TGCAGCTTCCCCAGGGGGCCTCCGAACACCGGGGAGCTGTTTTTT TRBD1 . TRBJ2-2 TRBV29-1
CASNMAGASRTEAFF TGCGCCAGCAATATGGCAGGCGCGTCGCGGACTGAAGCTTTCTTT . . TRBJ1-1 TRBV10-2
CASSQVAGAYEQYF TGCGCCAGCAGCCAAGTGGCAGGAGCCTACGAGCAGTACTTC . . TRBJ2-7 TRBV4-3
CASRFRVTNSPLHF TGTGCCAGCAGATTCAGGGTTACCAATTCACCCCTCCACTTT . . TRBJ1-6 TRBV6-1
CASSQERQVPTEAFF TGCGCCAGCAGCCAAGAGAGACAGGTCCCCACTGAAGCTTTCTTT . . TRBJ1-1 TRBV4-1
CASSWGGDGEQFF TGTGCCAGCAGTTGGGGAGGGGACGGTGAGCAGTTCTTC TRBD2 . TRBJ2-1 TRBV11-3
CASFRTSGSIDEQFF TGCGCCAGCTTTCGGACTAGCGGGAGTATAGATGAGCAGTTCTTC TRBD2 . TRBJ2-1 TRBV5-1
CAWSHSGASNQPQHF TGTGCCTGGAGTCATTCGGGGGCAAGCAATCAGCCCCAGCATTTT . few TRBJ1-5 TRBV30
CASSPDRGPYEQYF TGTGCCAGCAGCCCGGACAGGGGACCCTACGAGCAGTACTTC TRBD1 . TRBJ2-7 TRBV7-9
CASSYISPNANTEAFF TGTGCCAGCAGTTACATAAGTCCAAATGCCAACACTGAAGCTTTCTTT . . TRBJ1-1 TRBV6-5
CASSYGGADTQYF TGTGCCAGCAGTTACGGGGGGGCGGATACGCAGTATTTT . . TRBJ2-3 TRBV6-5
CASLSGRDQETQYF TGTGCCAGCCTCAGCGGCAGGGACCAAGAGACCCAGTACTTC . . TRBJ2-5 TRBV7-9
CASSSWDSNTEAFF TGTGCCAGCAGCTCATGGGACAGTAACACTGAAGCTTTCTTT TRBD1 . TRBJ1-1 TRBV7-9
CACSTGNSYEQYF TGTGCCTGCTCGACAGGTAACTCCTACGAGCAGTACTTC . once TRBJ2-7 TRBV30
CASSHLLGNNEQFF TGTGCCAGCAGCCATCTACTAGGGAACAATGAGCAGTTCTTC . . TRBJ2-1 TRBV4-2
CASSPHIDTTGSPLHF TGTGCCAGTAGTCCTCACATCGACACCACCGGTTCACCCCTCCACTTT . . TRBJ1-6 TRBV19
CASSLAGQGGSPLHF TGTGCCAGCAGCTTAGCGGGCCAGGGAGGCTCACCCCTCCACTTT . . TRBJ1-6 TRBV7-6
CASSPEVGYYEQYF TGTGCCAGCAGCCCCGAAGTAGGGTACTACGAGCAGTACTTC . . TRBJ2-7 TRBV11-2